This T cell receptor (beta chain) was sequenced in a study of blood T cell repertoires in COVID-19. Study-level background: Samples of COVID-19 (acute and convalescent) were obtained from the United States, Italy and Spain.

The authors' processing: The assay estimated nucleated cells by amplifying reference gene primers. Data came from immunoSEQ multiplex PCR; TCRdb stores just in-frame clones and leaves some out. V and J calls and clone size are copied from that table; D and trimming were computed from the DNA. The sample lists about 33,000 clones, more than 80% seen once, with 7.3% in the top ten. Germline CDR1 reads SGHRS; CDR2 reads YFSETQ. V lost 3 bases and J lost 3, with 12 bases in between. CDR3 length: 15 residues. The sample was peripheral blood. This receptor was obtained from a human donor in a cohort sampled during active COVID-19. This chain links TRBV5-1 with TRBJ2-2; possible D gene TRBD1, 6 bases. For the CDR3, the DNA is TGCGCCAGCAGCTCCGGGACACAACACACCGGGGAGCTGTTTTTT. This encodes CASSSGTQHTGELFF.